This T cell receptor (beta chain) was documented in a study of blood T cell repertoires in COVID-19. Study-wide context: PBMCs, B-cell-depleted T cells, or T cells provided the cDNA or gDNA that made up the material.

As originally analysed: Nucleated cell number was recorded as an estimate derived from reference gene primer amplification. The repertoire was sequenced with immunoSEQ multiplex PCR; TCRdb's copy has only in-frame clones and lacks some. Clone size and the V and J calls come from that table; the DNA yielded D and trimming. The sample consists of around 280,000 clones, around 86% of them appearing once. Study members were between about 18 and 90 years old and lived in 20 to 30 US regions. Recovered Cohort 3 donors showed two negative PCRs, clearance, or symptom resolution. CDR1 and CDR2 (germline): SQVTM, ANQGSEA. This CDR3 region has 13 residues. The V gene lost 4 bases and the J gene lost 4 bases, with 13 bases spanning the gap.

The sequencing input was PBMCs or T cells enriched from blood (not recorded which). The chain carries TRBV29-1 and TRBJ1-2; unclear D gene. This receptor was identified in a woman between 40 and 55 years old who had recovered from COVID-19. CDR3 loop: CSVGQQATYGYTF. CDR3 coding DNA: TGCAGCGTTGGACAACAAGCTACCTATGGCTACACCTTC.